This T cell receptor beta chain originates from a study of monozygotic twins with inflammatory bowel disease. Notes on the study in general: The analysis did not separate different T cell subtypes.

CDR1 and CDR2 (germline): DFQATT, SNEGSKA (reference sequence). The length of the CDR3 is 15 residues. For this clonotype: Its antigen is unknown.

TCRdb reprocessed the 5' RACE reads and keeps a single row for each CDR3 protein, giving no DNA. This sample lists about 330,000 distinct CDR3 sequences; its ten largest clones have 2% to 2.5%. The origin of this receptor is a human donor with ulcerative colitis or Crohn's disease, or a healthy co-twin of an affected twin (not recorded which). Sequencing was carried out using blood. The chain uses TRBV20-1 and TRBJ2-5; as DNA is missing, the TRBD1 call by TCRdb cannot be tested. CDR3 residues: CSARWNGREIGTQYF.